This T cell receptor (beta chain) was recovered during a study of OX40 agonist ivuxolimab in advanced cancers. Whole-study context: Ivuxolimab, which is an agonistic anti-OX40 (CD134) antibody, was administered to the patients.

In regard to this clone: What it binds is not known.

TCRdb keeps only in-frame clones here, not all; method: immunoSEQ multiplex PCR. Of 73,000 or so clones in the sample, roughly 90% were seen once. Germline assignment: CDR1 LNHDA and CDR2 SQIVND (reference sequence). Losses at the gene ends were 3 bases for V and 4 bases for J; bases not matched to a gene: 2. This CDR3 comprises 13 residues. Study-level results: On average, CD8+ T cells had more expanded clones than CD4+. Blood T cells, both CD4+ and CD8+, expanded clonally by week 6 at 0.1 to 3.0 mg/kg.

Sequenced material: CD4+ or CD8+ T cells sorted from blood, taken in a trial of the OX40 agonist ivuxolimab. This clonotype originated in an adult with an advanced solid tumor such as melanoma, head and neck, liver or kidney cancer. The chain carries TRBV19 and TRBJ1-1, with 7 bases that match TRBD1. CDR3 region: CASSIEGATEAFF. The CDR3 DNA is TGTGCCAGTAGTATTGAGGGGGCCACTGAAGCTTTCTTT.